Described below is a single T cell receptor (beta chain) sequence and its context. The data are from a study of blood T cell repertoires in COVID-19. At the level of the study: The United States, Italy and Spain were the sources of the acute and convalescent COVID-19 samples. PBMCs, B-cell-depleted T cells, or T cells provided the cDNA or gDNA that made up the material.

Here immunoSEQ multiplex PCR was the method, and the copy in TCRdb shows in-frame clones only, minus some. The table lists 35,000 to 45,000 clones, roughly 92% of them singletons. V was clipped by 7 bases and J by 4 bases; unmatched bases: 3. This CDR3 comprises 13 residues. Germline V gene data show CDR1 as SNHLY and CDR2 as FYNNEI. The TCR comes from a man aged 50 to 60 with active COVID-19. The chain joins TRBV2 to TRBJ1-4, with 7 positions matching TRBD1. Material for sequencing was peripheral blood. CDR3 nucleotides: TGTGCCAGCAACCGGGACAGTAATGAAAAACTGTTTTTT. This translates into CASNRDSNEKLFF.